This T cell receptor (beta chain) was identified in a study of blood T cell repertoires in COVID-19. Germline assignment: CDR1 LGHNA and CDR2 YSLEER. The V segment lost 1 base and the J segment 11 bases; nucleotides outside the gene matches: 3. The CDR3 length is 13 residues. Assay: immunoSEQ multiplex PCR; the TCRdb copy retains only in-frame clones and omits some. Among 140,000 to 150,000 clones, roughly 88% were seen once, and the ten largest hold 1.2%. This clone was recorded once. Categorization into cohorts depended on clinical history that participants reported. Specimen: PBMCs or T cells enriched from blood (not recorded which). The receptor's source is a woman younger than 45 with acute COVID-19. The chain joins TRBV4-3 to TRBJ2-1; 9 positions agree with TRBD2. In DNA form, the CDR3 reads TGCGCCAGCAGCCAAGGGCTAGCGGGACAGCAGTTCTTC. It encodes CASSQGLAGQQFF.